The 17 T cell receptor beta chains listed next were all sequenced from one sample in a study of T cell responses to AZD1222 COVID-19 vaccine. TCRdb's copy holds only in-frame clones and misses some; the assay was immunoSEQ multiplex PCR. The repertoire consists of 100,000 to 150,000 clones, with roughly 88% occurring once and the leading ten covering about 29%. Sample: peripheral blood, taken 28 days after the second AZD1222 dose. All receptors derive from an adult who received the AZD1222 COVID-19 vaccine.

The rearrangement joins TRBV5-1 to TRBJ1-2; D is unclear. The germline V gene has CDR1 SGHRS and CDR2 YFSETQ. Trimming left V 0 bases short and J 2 bases short, with 8 bases between. The CDR3 spans 14 residues. The CDR3 coding sequence is TGCGCCAGCAGCTTGGATGGTAGCAACTATGGCTACACCTTC. Amino acid sequence: CASSLDGSNYGYTF.

This clone came up once. The chain uses TRBV5-4 and TRBJ2-5; D possibly corresponds to TRBD2 (6 bases). Germline V gives CDR1 SGHNT, CDR2 YYREEE (reference sequence). With 2 bases removed from V and 2 bases from J, the gap between germline ends came to 16 bases. The CDR3 spans 16 residues. The CDR3 region has the DNA TGTGCCAGCAGCTTCGGGATGGGAGGAAATCAAGAGACCCAGTACTTC. Amino acid sequence: CASSFGMGGNQETQYF.

This clone came up a few times. The chain couples TRBV3-1 (or the pseudogene TRBV3-2) to TRBJ1-6, with 7 nucleotides matching TRBD1. Germline-derived CDR1 and CDR2 are LGHDT and YNNKEL (reference sequence). The CDR3 contains 15 residues. The J segment lost 9 bases and the V segment lost 4 bases, leaving 9 bases of the junction unmatched. The CDR3 spells CASSPRRGGGSPLHF. The CDR3 DNA sequence: TGTGCCAGCAGCCCGCGCAGGGGGGGAGGTTCACCCCTCCACTTT.

This clone was seen only once. V gene TRBV24-1 combines with J gene TRBJ2-1, with 7 bases lining up with TRBD2. From germline, CDR1 is KGHDR and CDR2 SFDVKD. V lost 5 bases, J lost 2 bases, and 2 bases stayed unmatched. The CDR3 extends over 14 amino acids. The CDR3 DNA is TGTGCCACCAGTGGGGGGGGGACCTACAATGAGCAGTTCTTC. Its protein product is CATSGGGTYNEQFF.

The chain uses TRBV6-5 and TRBJ1-2; the D gene is possibly TRBD1 (5 bases). Germline values: CDR1 MNHEY, CDR2 SVGAGI. The germline V and J ends were trimmed by 0 bases and 6 bases, with 11 bases remaining between them. The CDR3 totals 14 residues. The CDR3 here is CASSYSGRADGYTF. The DNA for the CDR3 is TGTGCCAGCAGTTACTCTGGCAGGGCAGATGGCTACACCTTC.

The V and J genes are TRBV9 and TRBJ2-7; 8 nucleotides align to TRBD1. J was trimmed by 3 bases and V by 4 bases; bases with no gene match: 6. Per germline, CDR1 SGDLS and CDR2 YYNGEE. This CDR3 comprises 14 residues. The CDR3, as DNA: TGTGCCAGCAGCACGGGACAGGCGATCTACGAGCAGTACTTC. Its protein is CASSTGQAIYEQYF.

The chain is built from TRBV11-1 and TRBJ1-1; possible D gene TRBD1, 5 bases. The CDR3 consists of 15 residues. Trimming left V 5 bases short and J 2 bases short, with 15 bases between. From germline, CDR1 is SGHAT and CDR2 FQDESV (reference sequence). The chain's CDR3 is CASSAMGRGNTEAFF. The CDR3 coding sequence is TGTGCCAGCAGCGCAATGGGGCGGGGTAACACTGAAGCTTTCTTT. The entire variable domain, with the rest obtained from reference TRBV11-1 and TRBJ1-1, is as follows: EAEVAQSPRYKITEKSQAVAFWCDPISGHATLYWYRQILGQGPELLVQFQDESVVDDSQLPKDRFSAERLKGVDSTLKIQPAELGDSAMYLCASSAMGRGNTEAFFGQGTRLTVV.

The J gene is TRBJ1-5, the V gene TRBV6-5; 8 bases are shared with TRBD1. Trimming took 0 bases from V and 4 from J; bases not matched to a gene: 5. CDR1 MNHEY and CDR2 SVGAGI come from the germline V gene. This CDR3 contains 16 residues. The CDR3 region is CASSYSSRGRNQPQHF. DNA for the CDR3: TGTGCCAGCAGTTACTCGTCCAGGGGGCGAAATCAGCCCCAGCATTTT.

V and J are TRBV4-1 and TRBJ1-5, with D maybe TRBD1 (6 bases). This CDR3 region has 18 residues. The V end was cut by 4 bases, the J end by 1 base, with 20 bases between. Germline V gene data show CDR1 as MGHRA and CDR2 as YSYEKL. The CDR3 coding sequence is TGCGCCAGCAGCCGCGAATCAACAGGGCGTGTCAGCAATCAGCCCCAGCATTTT. It codes for CASSRESTGRVSNQPQHF.

This clone was found once. The rearrangement joins TRBV6-5 to TRBJ2-7; 8 positions match TRBD1. This CDR3 region has 15 residues. V trimming: 0 bases; J trimming: 4 bases; junction bases outside the gene matches: 5. Looked up from germline, CDR1 is MNHEY and CDR2 is SVGAGI. The CDR3, as DNA: TGTGCCAGCAGTTACTCGATCCAGGGGGCTTACGAGCAGTACTTC. Translation gives CASSYSIQGAYEQYF.

The rearrangement joins TRBV6-2 or TRBV6-3 to TRBJ1-2, with D unresolved. The CDR3 is made up of 13 amino acids. Germline V gene data show CDR1 as MNHEY and CDR2 as SVGEGT. The V end was cut by 2 bases, the J end by 5 bases, with 9 bases between. The chain's CDR3 is CASSYEIQYGYTF. The CDR3 DNA reads TGTGCCAGCAGTTACGAAATACAGTATGGCTACACCTTC.

CDR3 sequence: CASSEGQIYGYTF. The CDR3 DNA reads as TGCGCCAGCAGCGAGGGACAGATCTATGGCTACACCTTC. The chain employs TRBV5-1 and TRBJ1-2, with TRBD1 identical over 7 bases. The J segment lost 4 bases and the V segment lost 4 bases, leaving 4 bases of the junction unmatched. The CDR3 is 13 amino acids. From germline, CDR1 is SGHRS and CDR2 YFSETQ.

The V gene is TRBV9, the J gene TRBJ1-2; D gene uncertain. This CDR3 is built from 15 residues. V lost 0 bases and J lost 7, with 16 bases in between. Looked up from germline, CDR1 is SGDLS and CDR2 is YYNGEE. CDR3 residues: CASSVDGSLGPGYTF. The CDR3 DNA sequence: TGTGCCAGCAGCGTAGACGGCAGTCTAGGGCCTGGCTACACCTTC. Combining the CDR3 with reference TRBV9 and TRBJ1-2 gives the whole variable domain DSGVTQTPKHLITATGQRVTLRCSPRSGDLSVYWYQQSLDQGLQFLIQYYNGEERAKGNILERFSAQQFPDLHSELNLSSLELGDSALYFCASSVDGSLGPGYTFGSGTRLTVV.

This chain joins TRBV4-1 and TRBJ2-3; 9 nucleotides align to TRBD1. Germline V gene sequence: CDR1 MGHRA, CDR2 YSYEKL. J gave up 2 bases and V 4 bases, and 4 bases lay outside the gene matches. The CDR3 runs 15 residues. The DNA of the CDR3 is TGCGCCAGCAGCCGCGTACAGGGGGCCACAGATACGCAGTATTTT. As protein: CASSRVQGATDTQYF.

This sequence joins TRBV5-3 and TRBJ2-2, with D possibly being TRBD1 (6 bases). TRBV5-3 qualifies as an ORF whose function is uncertain. Trimming stripped 7 bases from V and 4 bases from J, with 8 bases between. The CDR3 runs to 12 residues. CDR3 amino acids: CARPQGTGELFF. In DNA form, the CDR3 reads TGTGCCAGACCACAGGGCACCGGGGAGCTGTTTTTT.

The rearrangement joins TRBV9 to TRBJ2-3; D not certain. V lost 0 bases, J lost 7 bases, and 6 bases lay in between. There are 12 residues in the CDR3. Germline V CDR1 and CDR2: SGDLS, YYNGEE. In DNA form, the CDR3 reads TGTGCCAGCAGCGTAGGGTTGAATACGCAGTATTTT. It is translated as CASSVGLNTQYF.

The chain recombines TRBV6-2 or TRBV6-3 with TRBJ2-1; the D gene is possibly TRBD2 (7 bases). V was shortened by 2 bases and J by 2 bases, with 13 bases between the two germline ends. This CDR3 has 16 residues. Germline CDR1 reads MNHEY; CDR2 reads SVGEGT. For the CDR3, the DNA is TGTGCCAGCAGTTACGGGTCGGGGGGCACCTACAATGAGCAGTTCTTC. Its translation is CASSYGSGGTYNEQFF.